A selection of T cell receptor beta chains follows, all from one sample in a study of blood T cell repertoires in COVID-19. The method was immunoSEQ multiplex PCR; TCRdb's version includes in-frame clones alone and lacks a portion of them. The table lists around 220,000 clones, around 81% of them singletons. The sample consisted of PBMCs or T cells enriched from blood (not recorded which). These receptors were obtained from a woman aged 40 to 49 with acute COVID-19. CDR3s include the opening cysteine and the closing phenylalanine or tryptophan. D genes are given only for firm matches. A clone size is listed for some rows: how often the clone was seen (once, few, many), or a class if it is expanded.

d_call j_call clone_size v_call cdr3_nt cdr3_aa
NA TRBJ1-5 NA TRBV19 TGTGCCAGTACCCTGGGGGGGGCTGGACAGCCCCAGCATTTT CASTLGGAGQPQHF
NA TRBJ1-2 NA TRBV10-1 TGCGCCAGCAGCCCCAGTGGGGAGGGTAAAAATGGCTACACCTTC CASSPSGEGKNGYTF
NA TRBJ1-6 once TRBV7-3 TGTGCCAGCAGCCTCAGGGTAGATAATTCACCCCTCCACTTT CASSLRVDNSPLHF
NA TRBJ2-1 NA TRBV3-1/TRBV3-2 TGTGCCAGCCGTATTGCCAACGGAGACGAGCAGTTCTTC CASRIANGDEQFF
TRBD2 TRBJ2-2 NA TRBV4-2 TGTGCCAGCAGCCAACCCTTCGCGGGAGGGAACACCGGGGAGCTGTTTTTT CASSQPFAGGNTGELFF
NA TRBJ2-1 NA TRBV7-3 TGTGCCAGCAGCCCCCAGGGGAATGAGCAGTTCTTC CASSPQGNEQFF
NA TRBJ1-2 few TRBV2 TGTGCCACTACTTGGACCGAGGGCGGCGGCTACACCTTC CATTWTEGGGYTF
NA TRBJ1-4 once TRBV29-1 TGCAGCGTAACAGGGTCCCGAAATGAAAAACTGTTTTTT CSVTGSRNEKLFF
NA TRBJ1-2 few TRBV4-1 TGCGCCAGCAGCCAAGAGGGCGGGAGTCCCTATGGCTACACCTTC CASSQEGGSPYGYTF
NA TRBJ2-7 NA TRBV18 TGTGCCAGCTCACTTTCCCGGGGACAAGGCAACCGGCAGTACTTC CASSLSRGQGNRQYF
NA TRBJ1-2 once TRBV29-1 TGCAGCGCACGGAGGGGCGGCGAGGGCTATGGCTACACCTTC CSARRGGEGYGYTF
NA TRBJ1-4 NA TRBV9 TGTGCCAGCAGCATTCAGGGGAACCGAAATGAAAAACTGTTTTTT CASSIQGNRNEKLFF
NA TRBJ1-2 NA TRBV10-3 TGTGCCATCAGTTCCGGGGGGACTGACTATGGCTACACCTTC CAISSGGTDYGYTF
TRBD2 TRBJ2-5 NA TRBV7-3 TGTGCCAGCAGTCTAGCGGAAAACCAAGAGACCCAGTACTTC CASSLAENQETQYF
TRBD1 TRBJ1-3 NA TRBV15 TGTGCCACCAGCAGGCTACAGGGGACTGGAAACACCATATATTTT CATSRLQGTGNTIYF
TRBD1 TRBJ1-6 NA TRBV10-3 TGTGCCATCACCGAACAGGGGGGTGGTTCACCCCTCCACTTT CAITEQGGGSPLHF
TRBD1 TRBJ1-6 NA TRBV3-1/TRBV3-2 TGTGCCAGCAGCCAAGATAGGACAGGACACTATAATTCACCCCTCCACTTT CASSQDRTGHYNSPLHF
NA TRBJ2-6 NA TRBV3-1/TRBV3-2 TGTGCCAGCAGCCAAGATCTGGGGGGCTCTGGGGCCAACGTCCTGACTTTC CASSQDLGGSGANVLTF
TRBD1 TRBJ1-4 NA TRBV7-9 TGTGCCAGCAGCCCCCGGTTGGGACAGGGGCTTATTAGTGAAAAACTGTTTTTT CASSPRLGQGLISEKLFF
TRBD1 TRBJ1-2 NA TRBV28 TGTGCCAGCAGTGAATTAAACAGGGGTTATGGCTACACCTTC CASSELNRGYGYTF
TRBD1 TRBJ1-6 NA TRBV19 TGTGCCAGTAGATGGGGACAGCTTAATTCACCCCTCCACTTT CASRWGQLNSPLHF
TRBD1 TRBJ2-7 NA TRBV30 TGTGCCTGGAGTGGGGACAGGGGGCTTATCTACGAGCAGTACTTC CAWSGDRGLIYEQYF
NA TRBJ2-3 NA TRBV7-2 TGTGCCAGCAGCTTAGGGCACACAGATACGCAGTATTTT CASSLGHTDTQYF
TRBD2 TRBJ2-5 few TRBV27 TGTGCCAGCAGTTTAATAAGGCCTAGCGGGTACCAAGAGACCCAGTACTTC CASSLIRPSGYQETQYF
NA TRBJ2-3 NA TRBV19 TGTGCCAGTAAAAGCATGGCAGGGACAGATACGCAGTATTTT CASKSMAGTDTQYF
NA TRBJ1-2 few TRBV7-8 TGTGCCAGCAGCTTAGTTGGAGACCTCAGGGGCGGCTACACCTTC CASSLVGDLRGGYTF
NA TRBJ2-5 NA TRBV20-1 TGCAGTGCTAGTCTGACGGCAGGGCAAGAGACCCAGTACTTC CSASLTAGQETQYF
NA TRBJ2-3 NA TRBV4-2 TGTGCCAGCAGCCAAGATGGCAGGGTCACAGATACGCAGTATTTT CASSQDGRVTDTQYF
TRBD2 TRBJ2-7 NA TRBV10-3 TGTGCCATCAGTGAGTATACGGGGGGACCCTACGAGCAGTACTTC CAISEYTGGPYEQYF
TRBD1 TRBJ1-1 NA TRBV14 TGTGCCAGCAGCCTTTGGACAGGGATGAACACTGAAGCTTTCTTT CASSLWTGMNTEAFF
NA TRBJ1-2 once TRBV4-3 TGCGCCAGCAGCCAAGATTTACAGGCTAGTGGCTACACCTTC CASSQDLQASGYTF
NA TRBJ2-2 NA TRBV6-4 TGTGCCAGCAGTGGGGGGCAGAACACCGGGGAGCTGTTTTTT CASSGGQNTGELFF
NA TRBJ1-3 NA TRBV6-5 TGTGCCAGCAGTCCCACATTATCTGGAAACACCATATATTTT CASSPTLSGNTIYF
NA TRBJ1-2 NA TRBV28 TGTGCCAGCTTTGATGGCCTCAGGGGCGGCGGCTACACCTTC CASFDGLRGGGYTF
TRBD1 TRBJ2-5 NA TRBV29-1 TGCAGCGTTGTATTTGAGGGACAGCAAGAGACCCAGTACTTC CSVVFEGQQETQYF
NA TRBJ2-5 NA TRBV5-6 TGTGCCAGCAGCTTCGTATCAGAAGAGACCCAGTACTTC CASSFVSEETQYF